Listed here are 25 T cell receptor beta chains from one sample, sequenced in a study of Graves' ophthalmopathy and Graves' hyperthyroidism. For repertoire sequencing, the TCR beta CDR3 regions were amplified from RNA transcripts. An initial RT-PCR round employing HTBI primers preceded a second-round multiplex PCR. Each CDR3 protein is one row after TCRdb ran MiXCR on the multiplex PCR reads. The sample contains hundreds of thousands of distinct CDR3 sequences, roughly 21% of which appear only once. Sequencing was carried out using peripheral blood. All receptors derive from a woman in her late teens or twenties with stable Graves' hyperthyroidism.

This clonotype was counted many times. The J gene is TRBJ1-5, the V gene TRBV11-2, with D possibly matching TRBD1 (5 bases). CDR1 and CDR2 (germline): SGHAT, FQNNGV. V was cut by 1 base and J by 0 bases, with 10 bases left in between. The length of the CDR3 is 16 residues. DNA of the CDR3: TGTGCCAGCAGCTTAGTCCAGGGCTATAGCAATCAGCCCCAGCATTTT. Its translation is CASSLVQGYSNQPQHF.

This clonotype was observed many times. The CDR3: CASSALGTQYTEAFF. The CDR3, as DNA: TGTGCCAGCAGTGCCCTCGGGACCCAATACACTGAAGCTTTCTTT. This sequence joins TRBV5-4 and TRBJ1-1, with D maybe TRBD1 (5 bases). The CDR3 runs to 15 residues. The germline V gene has CDR1 SGHNT and CDR2 YYREEE (reference sequence). V dropped 5 bases and J dropped 3 bases, with 17 bases sitting between them.

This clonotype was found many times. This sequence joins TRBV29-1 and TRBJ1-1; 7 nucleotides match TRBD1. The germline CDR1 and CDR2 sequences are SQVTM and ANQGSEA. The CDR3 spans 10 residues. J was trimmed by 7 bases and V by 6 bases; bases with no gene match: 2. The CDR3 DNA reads TGCAGCGTCGGACAGGATGAAGCTTTCTTT. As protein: CSVGQDEAFF.

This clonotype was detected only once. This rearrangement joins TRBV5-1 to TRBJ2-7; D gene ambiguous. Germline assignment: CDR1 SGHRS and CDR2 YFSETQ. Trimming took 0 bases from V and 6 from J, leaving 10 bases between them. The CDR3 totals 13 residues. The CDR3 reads CASSLVELSEQYF. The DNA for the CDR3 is TGCGCCAGCAGCTTGGTCGAACTAAGCGAGCAGTACTTC.

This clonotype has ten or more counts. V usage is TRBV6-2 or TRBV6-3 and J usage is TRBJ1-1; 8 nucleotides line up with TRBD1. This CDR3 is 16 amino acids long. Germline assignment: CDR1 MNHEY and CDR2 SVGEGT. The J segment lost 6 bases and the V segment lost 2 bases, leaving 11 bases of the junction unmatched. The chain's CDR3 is CASSYLTPRQGSEAFF. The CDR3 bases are TGTGCCAGCAGTTACCTCACTCCACGACAGGGGTCTGAAGCTTTCTTT.

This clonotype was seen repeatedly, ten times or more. This CDR3 reads CASSLEINTGELFF. CDR3 sequence (DNA): TGCGCCAGCAGCTTGGAGATAAACACCGGGGAGCTGTTTTTT. V is TRBV5-1 and J is TRBJ2-2; D call uncertain. From germline, CDR1 is SGHRS and CDR2 YFSETQ. Trimming took 0 bases from V and 2 from J, leaving 5 bases between them. The CDR3 loop spans 14 amino acids.

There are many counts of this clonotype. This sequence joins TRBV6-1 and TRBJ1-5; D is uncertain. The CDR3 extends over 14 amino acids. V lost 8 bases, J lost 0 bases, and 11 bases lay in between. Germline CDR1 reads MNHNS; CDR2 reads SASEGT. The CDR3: CASWRVDSNQPQHF. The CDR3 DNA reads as TGTGCCAGCTGGAGGGTAGATAGCAATCAGCCCCAGCATTTT.

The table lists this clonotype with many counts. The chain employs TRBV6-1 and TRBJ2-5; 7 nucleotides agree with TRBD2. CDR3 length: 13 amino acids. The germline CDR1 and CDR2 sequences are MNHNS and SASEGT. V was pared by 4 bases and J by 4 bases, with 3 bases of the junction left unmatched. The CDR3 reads CASSVERGETQYF. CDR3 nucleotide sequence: TGTGCCAGCAGTGTAGAGCGGGGAGAGACCCAGTACTTC.

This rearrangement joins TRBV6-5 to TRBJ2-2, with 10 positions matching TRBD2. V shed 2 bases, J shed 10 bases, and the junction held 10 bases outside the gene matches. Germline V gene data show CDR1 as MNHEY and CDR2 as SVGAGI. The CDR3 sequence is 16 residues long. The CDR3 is CASSYPSGGPTLELFF. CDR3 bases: TGTGCCAGCAGTTACCCTAGCGGGGGCCCTACCCTGGAGCTGTTTTTT.

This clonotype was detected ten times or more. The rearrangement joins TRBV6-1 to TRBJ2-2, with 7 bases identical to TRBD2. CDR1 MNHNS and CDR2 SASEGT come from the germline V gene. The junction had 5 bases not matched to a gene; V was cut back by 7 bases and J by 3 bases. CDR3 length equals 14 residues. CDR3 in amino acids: CASTSSGHTGELFF. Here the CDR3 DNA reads TGTGCCAGCACATCTAGCGGTCACACCGGGGAGCTGTTTTTT.

As DNA, the CDR3 is TGTGCCAGCAGCTTATCGATAGGGTCTGGTGAAAAACTGTTTTTT. This gives the protein CASSLSIGSGEKLFF. The chain couples TRBV7-2 to TRBJ1-4; D not certain. The germline V gene has CDR1 SGHTA and CDR2 FQGNSA. The V and J ends lost 2 bases and 7 bases respectively, with 14 bases between them. The CDR3 is 15 amino acids.

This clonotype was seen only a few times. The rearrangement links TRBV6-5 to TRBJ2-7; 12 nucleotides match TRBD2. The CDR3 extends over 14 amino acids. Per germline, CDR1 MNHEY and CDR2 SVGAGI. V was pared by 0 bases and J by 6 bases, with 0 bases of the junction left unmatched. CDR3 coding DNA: TGTGCCAGCAGTTACTCACTAGCGGGAGGCGAGCAGTACTTC. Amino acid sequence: CASSYSLAGGEQYF.

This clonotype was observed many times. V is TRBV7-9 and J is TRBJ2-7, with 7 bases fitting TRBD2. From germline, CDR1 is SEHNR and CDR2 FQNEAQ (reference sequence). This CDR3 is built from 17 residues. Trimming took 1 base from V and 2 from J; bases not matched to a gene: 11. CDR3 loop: CASSLDPAGSSPYEQYF. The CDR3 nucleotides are TGTGCCAGCAGCTTAGACCCAGCGGGGAGTTCACCCTACGAGCAGTACTTC.

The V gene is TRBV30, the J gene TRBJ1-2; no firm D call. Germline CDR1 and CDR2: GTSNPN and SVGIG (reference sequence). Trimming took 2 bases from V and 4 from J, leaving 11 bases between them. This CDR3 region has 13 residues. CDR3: CAWSRGDGYGYTF. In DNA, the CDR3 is TGTGCCTGGAGTCGCGGGGATGGCTATGGCTACACCTTC.

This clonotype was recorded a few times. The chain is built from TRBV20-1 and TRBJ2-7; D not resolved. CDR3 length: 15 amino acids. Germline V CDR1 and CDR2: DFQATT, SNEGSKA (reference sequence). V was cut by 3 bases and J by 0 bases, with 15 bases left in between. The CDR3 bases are TGCAGTGCTAGCTCCCCGGTACCCTTCTCCTACGAGCAGTACTTC. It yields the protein CSASSPVPFSYEQYF.

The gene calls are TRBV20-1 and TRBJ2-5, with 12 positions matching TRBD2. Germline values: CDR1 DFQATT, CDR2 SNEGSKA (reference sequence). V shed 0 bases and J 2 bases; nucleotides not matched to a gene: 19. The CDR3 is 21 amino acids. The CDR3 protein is CSARDNQEKTGTSGPQETQYF. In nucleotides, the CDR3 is TGCAGTGCTAGAGATAACCAGGAAAAAACAGGGACTAGCGGGCCGCAAGAGACCCAGTACTTC.

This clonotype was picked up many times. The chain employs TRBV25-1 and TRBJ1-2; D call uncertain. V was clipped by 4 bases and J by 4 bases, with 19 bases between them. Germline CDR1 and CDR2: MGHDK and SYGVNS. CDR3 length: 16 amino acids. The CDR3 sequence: CASSGIRPYVGYGYTF. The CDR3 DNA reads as TGTGCCAGCAGTGGGATCAGACCCTACGTGGGCTATGGCTACACCTTC.

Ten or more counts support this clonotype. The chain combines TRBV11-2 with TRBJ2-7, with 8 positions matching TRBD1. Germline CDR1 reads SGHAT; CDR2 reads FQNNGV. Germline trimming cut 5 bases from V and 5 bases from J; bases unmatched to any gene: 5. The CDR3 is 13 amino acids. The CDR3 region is CASSISQGDEQYF. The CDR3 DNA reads TGTGCCAGCAGCATTTCACAGGGGGACGAGCAGTACTTC.

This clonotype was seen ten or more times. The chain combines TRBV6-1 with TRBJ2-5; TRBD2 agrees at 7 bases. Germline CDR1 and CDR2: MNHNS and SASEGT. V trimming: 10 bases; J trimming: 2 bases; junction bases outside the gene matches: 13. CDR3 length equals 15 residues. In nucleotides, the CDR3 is TGTGCCACCCGGGGGAGAGCGGGGCATCAAGAGACCCAGTACTTC. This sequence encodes CATRGRAGHQETQYF.

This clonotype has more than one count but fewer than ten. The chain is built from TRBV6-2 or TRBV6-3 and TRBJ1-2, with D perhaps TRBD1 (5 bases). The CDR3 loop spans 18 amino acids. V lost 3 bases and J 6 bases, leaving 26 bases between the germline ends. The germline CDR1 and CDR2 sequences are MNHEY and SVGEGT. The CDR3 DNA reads TGTGCCAGCAGTTATTCGACACCGGGACGGCTCCTTCGCGATGGCTACACCTTC. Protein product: CASSYSTPGRLLRDGYTF.

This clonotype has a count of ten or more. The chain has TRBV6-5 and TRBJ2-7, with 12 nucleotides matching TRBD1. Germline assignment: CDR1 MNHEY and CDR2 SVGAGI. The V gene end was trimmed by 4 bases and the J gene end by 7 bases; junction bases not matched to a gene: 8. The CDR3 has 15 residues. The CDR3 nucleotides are TGTGCCAGCAGTTCGGGGACAGGGGGCCGATGGGAGCAGTACTTC. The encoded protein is CASSSGTGGRWEQYF.

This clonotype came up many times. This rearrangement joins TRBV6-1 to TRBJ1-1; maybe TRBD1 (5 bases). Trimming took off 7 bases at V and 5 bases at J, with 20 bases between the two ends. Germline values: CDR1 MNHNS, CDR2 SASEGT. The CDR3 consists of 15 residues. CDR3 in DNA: TGTGCCAGCACCCCGAGGGGCGCCGAGGGTACTGAAGCTTTCTTT. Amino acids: CASTPRGAEGTEAFF.

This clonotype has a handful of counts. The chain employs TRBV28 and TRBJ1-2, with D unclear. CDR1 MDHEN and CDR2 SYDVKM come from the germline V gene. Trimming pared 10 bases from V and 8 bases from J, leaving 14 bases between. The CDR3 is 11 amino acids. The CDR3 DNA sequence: TGTGCCACCTCTGGGCAGTTGGGCTACACCTTC. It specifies CATSGQLGYTF.

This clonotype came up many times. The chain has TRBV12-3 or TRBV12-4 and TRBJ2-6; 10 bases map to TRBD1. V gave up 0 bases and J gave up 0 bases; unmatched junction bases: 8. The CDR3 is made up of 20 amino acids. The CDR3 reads CASSLASGTGAFSGANVLTF. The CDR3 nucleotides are TGTGCCAGCAGTTTAGCGTCCGGGACAGGGGCGTTCTCTGGGGCCAACGTCCTGACTTTC.

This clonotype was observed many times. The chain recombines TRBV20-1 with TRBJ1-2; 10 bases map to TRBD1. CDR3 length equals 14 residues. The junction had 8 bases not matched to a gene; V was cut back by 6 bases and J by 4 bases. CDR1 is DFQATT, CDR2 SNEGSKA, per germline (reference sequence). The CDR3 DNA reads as TGCAGTGCCCCAGACAGGGGGCGCGCCTATGGCTACACCTTC. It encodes CSAPDRGRAYGYTF.